This T cell receptor (beta chain) was obtained from a study of response to subunit inactivated influenza vaccine. One entry per CDR3 protein, called by TCRdb with MiXCR from the RT-PCR reads. The sample has hundreds of thousands of distinct CDR3 sequences; 15% to 17% are singletons. This specimen was PBMCs from blood, taken about 13 days after vaccination. This sequence was found in a man in his fifties or sixties who received an inactivated influenza vaccine.

CDR3 nucleotide sequence: TGTGCCAGCAGTCGACAGGTTAGCACTGAAGCTTTCTTT. Translation gives CASSRQVSTEAFF. The genes are TRBV12-3 or TRBV12-4 and TRBJ1-1; D is perhaps TRBD1 (6 bases). V was trimmed by 5 bases and J by 4 bases, leaving 11 bases between them. CDR3 length: 13 amino acids.